This TCR beta chain emerged from a study of T cell responses to AZD1222 COVID-19 vaccine. This clone has just one count. What it recognizes is unknown. Researchers grouped second doses given at about 4 or about 12 weeks into one pool. General study points: CD4 TCRs linked to vaccination spanned spike, dominating at 160-218 and 743-854.

CDR1 and CDR2 from the germline V gene are SGHNT and YYREEE (reference sequence). Between the trimmed V and J ends, which lost 4 bases and 0 bases, there was a span of 14 bases. The CDR3 length is 17 residues. The assay was immunoSEQ multiplex PCR, and TCRdb's table has in-frame clones only and misses some. This table holds 150,000 to 190,000 clones, about nine tenths found once. The V and J genes are TRBV5-4 and TRBJ1-6; D is unresolved. This TCR derives from an adult who received the AZD1222 COVID-19 vaccine. Here the sequenced sample was peripheral blood, taken 28 days after the second AZD1222 dose. CDR3 bases: TGTGCCAGCAGCCCAGGTGGCACTTCCTCCTATAATTCACCCCTCCACTTT. Translating gives CASSPGGTSSYNSPLHF.